This section outlines one T cell receptor (beta chain) sequence together with its context. This entry comes from a study of blood T cell repertoires in COVID-19. Across the study: The cDNA or gDNA used as material had been derived from T cells, B-cell-depleted T cells, or PBMCs.

TCRdb's table, derived via immunoSEQ multiplex PCR, lists solely in-frame clones and lacks some. The sample shows 190,000 or so clones, around 94% of them seen only once. Trimming pared 2 bases from V and 1 base from J, leaving 9 bases between. Germline V gives CDR1 SGHKS, CDR2 YYEKEE (reference sequence). The CDR3 spans 14 residues. The sample taken for sequencing was peripheral blood. The chain is built from TRBV5-5 and TRBJ1-1; D is undetermined. The receptor was derived from a man aged 25-40 years with COVID-19, enrolled during active disease. CDR3 sequence (DNA): TGTGCCAGCAGCTTCCCCCCAGGGAACACTGAAGCTTTCTTT. Translated, it gives CASSFPPGNTEAFF.